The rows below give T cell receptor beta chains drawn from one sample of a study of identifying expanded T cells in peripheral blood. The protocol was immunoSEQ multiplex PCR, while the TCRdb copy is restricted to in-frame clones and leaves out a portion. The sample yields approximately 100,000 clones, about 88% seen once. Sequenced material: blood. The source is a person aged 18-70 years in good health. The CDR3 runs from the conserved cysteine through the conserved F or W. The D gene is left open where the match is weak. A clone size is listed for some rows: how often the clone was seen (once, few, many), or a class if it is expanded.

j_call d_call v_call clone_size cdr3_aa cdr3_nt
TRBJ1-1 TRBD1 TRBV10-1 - CASRPDRGTEAFF TGCGCCAGCAGGCCCGACAGGGGCACTGAAGCTTTCTTT
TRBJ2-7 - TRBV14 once CASSRGLTGSYEQYF TGTGCCAGCAGCAGAGGGCTGACAGGTTCCTACGAGCAGTACTTC
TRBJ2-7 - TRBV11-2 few CASSLAVSGAGEQYF TGTGCCAGCAGCTTAGCCGTTAGTGGGGCGGGCGAGCAGTACTTC
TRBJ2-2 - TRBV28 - CASSHGSDLTGELFF TGTGCCAGCAGCCATGGGAGCGACTTAACCGGGGAGCTGTTTTTT
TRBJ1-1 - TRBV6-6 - CASSRDVTEAFF TGTGCCAGCAGTCGGGACGTTACTGAAGCTTTCTTT
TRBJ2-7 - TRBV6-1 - CASRMGGAVNEQYF TGTGCCAGCAGGATGGGGGGAGCAGTAAACGAGCAGTACTTC
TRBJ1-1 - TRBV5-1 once CASSGSPSRNTEAFF TGCGCCAGCAGTGGATCTCCCTCTAGGAACACTGAAGCTTTCTTT
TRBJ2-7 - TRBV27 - CASSPLSSTYEQYF TGTGCCAGCAGCCCACTTAGCAGTACCTACGAGCAGTACTTC
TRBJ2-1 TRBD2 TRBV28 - CASRLAGGHNEQFF TGTGCCAGCAGGCTAGCGGGAGGCCACAATGAGCAGTTCTTC
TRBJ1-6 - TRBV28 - CASRSDSGNNSPLHF TGTGCCAGCAGATCCGACAGCGGGAATAATTCACCCCTCCACTTT
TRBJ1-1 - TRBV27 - CASRGDTPNTEAFF TGTGCCAGCAGGGGGGACACCCCGAACACTGAAGCTTTCTTT
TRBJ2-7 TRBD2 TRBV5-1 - CASSSLAGAEQYF TGCGCCAGCAGCTCGCTAGCGGGAGCCGAGCAGTACTTC
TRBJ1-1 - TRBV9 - CASSSGGGTEAFF TGTGCCAGCAGCTCGGGGGGAGGCACTGAAGCTTTCTTT
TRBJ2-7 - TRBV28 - CASSRRVLQAEQYF TGTGCCAGCAGTCGTCGGGTCCTCCAAGCCGAGCAGTACTTC
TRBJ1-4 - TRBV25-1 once CASSESTGNDEKLFF TGTGCCAGCAGTGAATCGACAGGCAATGATGAAAAACTGTTTTTT
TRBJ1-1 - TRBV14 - CASSQVEGAFF TGTGCCAGCAGCCAAGTTGAGGGAGCTTTCTTT
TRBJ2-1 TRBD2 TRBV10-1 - CASSELAGTYNEQFF TGCGCCAGCAGTGAACTAGCGGGTACCTACAATGAGCAGTTCTTC
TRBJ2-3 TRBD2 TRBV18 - CASSPVKTSGSIDTQYF TGTGCCAGCTCACCAGTGAAAACTAGCGGGAGTATAGATACGCAGTATTTT
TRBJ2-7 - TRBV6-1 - CASSWVEQYF TGTGCCAGCAGTTGGGTCGAGCAGTACTTC
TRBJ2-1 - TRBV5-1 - CASSLLKQGGGNEQFF TGCGCCAGCAGCTTGCTTAAACAGGGAGGAGGAAATGAGCAGTTCTTC
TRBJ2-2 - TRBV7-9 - CASSPIGGPNTGELFF TGTGCCAGCAGCCCGATAGGGGGGCCGAACACCGGGGAGCTGTTTTTT
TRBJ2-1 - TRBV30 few CAWAGGIRDEQFF TGTGCCTGGGCAGGGGGGATTAGGGATGAGCAGTTCTTC
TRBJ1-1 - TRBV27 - CASWGRVNTEAFF TGTGCCAGCTGGGGGCGGGTGAACACTGAAGCTTTCTTT
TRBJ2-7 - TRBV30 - CAWSVLGLTAYEQYF TGTGCCTGGAGTGTACTGGGCTTAACCGCGTACGAGCAGTACTTC
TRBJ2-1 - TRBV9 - CASDSEGGSSYNEQFF TGTGCCAGCGATTCGGAGGGGGGGAGCTCCTACAATGAGCAGTTCTTC
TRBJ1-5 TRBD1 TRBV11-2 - CASSKTGGQQPQHF TGTGCCAGCAGCAAGACAGGGGGGCAACAGCCCCAGCATTTT
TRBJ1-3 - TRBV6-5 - CASRDNSGNTIYF TGTGCCAGCAGGGACAACTCTGGAAACACCATATATTTT
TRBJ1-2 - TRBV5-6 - CASSLARVSSYTF TGTGCCAGCAGCTTGGCCAGGGTTTCTAGCTACACCTTC
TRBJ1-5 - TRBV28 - CASSLLVVRESNQPQHF TGTGCCAGCAGTTTACTAGTGGTCAGGGAAAGCAATCAGCCCCAGCATTTT
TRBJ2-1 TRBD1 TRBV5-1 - CASSPGQGPYNEQFF TGCGCCAGCAGCCCGGGACAGGGGCCATACAATGAGCAGTTCTTC
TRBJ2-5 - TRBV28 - CASFPQDQYF TGTGCCAGCTTCCCCCAGGACCAGTACTTC
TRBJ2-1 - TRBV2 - CASSEHGNNEQFF TGTGCCAGCAGTGAACACGGGAACAATGAGCAGTTCTTC
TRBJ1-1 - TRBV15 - CATSRDLGRAGLRTEAFF TGTGCCACCAGCAGAGATCTCGGCAGGGCAGGACTGAGGACTGAAGCTTTCTTT
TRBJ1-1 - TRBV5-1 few CASSYQGLRTEAFF TGCGCCAGCAGCTACCAGGGTTTGAGAACTGAAGCTTTCTTT
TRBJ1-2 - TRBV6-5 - CASSYSQKDNYGYTF TGTGCCAGCAGTTACTCACAGAAGGATAACTATGGCTACACCTTC
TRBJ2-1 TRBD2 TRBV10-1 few CASSESSSGGYNEQFF TGCGCCAGCAGTGAGTCGTCTAGCGGGGGGTACAATGAGCAGTTCTTC
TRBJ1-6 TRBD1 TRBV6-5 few CASRSTGGRGSPLHF TGTGCCAGCAGGTCTACAGGGGGCAGGGGCTCACCCCTCCACTTT
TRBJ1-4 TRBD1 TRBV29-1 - CSVETGSNEKLFF TGCAGCGTCGAGACAGGGTCTAATGAAAAACTGTTTTTT
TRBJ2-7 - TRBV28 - CASLTVEYEQYF TGTGCCAGCCTCACAGTGGAGTACGAGCAGTACTTC
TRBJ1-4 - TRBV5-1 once CASAPGGRVEKLFF TGCGCCAGCGCCCCCGGAGGGAGAGTTGAGAAACTGTTTTTT
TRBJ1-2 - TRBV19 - CASSIGGTNYGYTF TGTGCCAGTAGTATAGGCGGGACAAACTATGGCTACACCTTC
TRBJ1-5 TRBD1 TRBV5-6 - CASSWGTGGNQPQHF TGTGCCAGCAGCTGGGGGACAGGGGGTAATCAGCCCCAGCATTTT
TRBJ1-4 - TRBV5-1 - CASRGHPTNEKLFF TGCGCCAGCAGAGGGCATCCTACTAATGAAAAACTGTTTTTT
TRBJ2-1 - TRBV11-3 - CASSLDPAGEQFF TGTGCCAGCAGCTTAGATCCTGCGGGTGAGCAGTTCTTC
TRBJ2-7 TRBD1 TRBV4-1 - CASSQGWDRTTYEQYF TGCGCCAGCAGCCAAGGGTGGGACAGGACTACCTACGAGCAGTACTTC
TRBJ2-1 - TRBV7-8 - CASSSGLYNEQFF TGTGCCAGCAGCTCGGGACTGTACAATGAGCAGTTCTTC
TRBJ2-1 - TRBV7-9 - CASSLMTASSYNEQFF TGTGCCAGCAGCTTAATGACAGCTAGCTCCTACAATGAGCAGTTCTTC
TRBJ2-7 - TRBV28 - CASSPSAVYEQYF TGTGCCAGCAGCCCCTCGGCAGTGTACGAGCAGTACTTC
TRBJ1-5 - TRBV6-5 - CASSKRGQPQHF TGTGCCAGCAGTAAAAGAGGTCAGCCCCAGCATTTT
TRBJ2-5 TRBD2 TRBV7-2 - CASSRSGSEETQYF TGTGCCAGCAGCCGTAGCGGGAGTGAAGAGACCCAGTACTTC
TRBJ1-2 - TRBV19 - CASSIPWSSNYGYTF TGTGCCAGTAGTATTCCGTGGAGCTCTAACTATGGCTACACCTTC
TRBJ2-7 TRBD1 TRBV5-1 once CASSLAGGQGYEQYF TGCGCCAGCAGCTTGGCCGGGGGACAGGGCTACGAGCAGTACTTC
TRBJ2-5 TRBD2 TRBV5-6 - CASIRGGSGKTQYF TGTGCCAGCATCCGCGGGGGTTCGGGGAAGACCCAGTACTTC
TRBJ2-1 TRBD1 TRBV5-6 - CASRDRGDEQFF TGTGCCAGCAGAGACAGGGGAGATGAGCAGTTCTTC
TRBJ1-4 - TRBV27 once CASSLSRAEKLFF TGTGCCAGCAGTTTATCCAGGGCTGAAAAACTGTTTTTT
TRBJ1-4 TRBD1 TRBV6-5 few CASSEGGIEEKLFF TGTGCCAGCAGTGAAGGGGGCATAGAGGAAAAACTGTTTTTT
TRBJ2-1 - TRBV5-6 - CASSLIHLRHEQFF TGTGCCAGCAGCTTGATTCACCTACGGCATGAGCAGTTCTTC
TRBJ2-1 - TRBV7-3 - CASSFASGAHNEQFF TGTGCCAGCAGCTTTGCATCCGGGGCCCACAATGAGCAGTTCTTC
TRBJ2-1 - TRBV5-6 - CASSLPGRSSYNEQFF TGTGCCAGCAGCCTCCCTGGGCGGTCCTCCTACAATGAGCAGTTCTTC
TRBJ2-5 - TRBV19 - CASSIGGPQETQYF TGTGCCAGTAGTATAGGTGGACCACAAGAGACCCAGTACTTC